There are a few counts of the clone carrying this TCR beta chain. This sample stems from a study of blood T cell repertoires in COVID-19. Study details: In each case, the material was cDNA or gDNA derived from T cells, B-cell-depleted T cells, or PBMCs.

CDR3 length: 14 residues. Trimming stripped 1 base from V and 8 bases from J, with 14 bases between. Per the germline V gene, CDR1 is SGHNT and CDR2 is YENEEA. Generated by immunoSEQ multiplex PCR, the TCRdb table keeps only in-frame clones and is missing some. The sample records 220,000 or so clones, about four fifths being singletons. The V call is TRBV11-3, the J call TRBJ1-2; possible D gene TRBD1, 6 bases. The receptor's source is a woman older than 75 with acute or convalescent COVID-19. The specimen sequenced was peripheral blood. CDR3 residues: CASSLAPTGFGYTF. The CDR3 DNA sequence: TGTGCCAGCAGCTTAGCCCCCACAGGGTTCGGCTACACCTTC. Looking up the rest from reference TRBV11-3 and TRBJ1-2 gives the full variable domain: EAGVVQSPRYKIIEKKQPVAFWCNPISGHNTLYWYLQNLGQGPELLIRYENEEAVDDSQLPKDRFSAERLKGVDSTLKIQPAELGDSAVYLCASSLAPTGFGYTFGSGTRLTVV.